The 2 T cell receptor beta chains in this list originate from one sample, sequenced in a study of CD4 T cells in relation to SARS-CoV-2 and coronaviruses. No antigen has been identified for these receptors. Only in-frame clones appear in the TCRdb table, and some are missing; sequencing was by immunoSEQ multiplex PCR. The repertoire holds about 34,000 clones, more than 75% seen once, with 3.4% in the top ten. Sequencing was done on a sample of memory CD4+ T cells from PBMCs, cultured in vitro. All receptors come from an adult with COVID-19.

The chain couples TRBV9 to TRBJ1-2; possible D gene TRBD1, 6 bases. The germline gives CDR1 SGDLS, CDR2 YYNGEE. The CDR3 sequence is 12 residues long. V dropped 4 bases and J dropped 4 bases, with 8 bases sitting between them. The CDR3 reads CASSPDSYGYTF. As DNA, the CDR3 is TGTGCCAGCAGCCCGGACAGCTATGGCTACACCTTC.

The J gene is TRBJ2-5, the V gene TRBV7-9; D may be TRBD1 (5 bases). Germline V gene data show CDR1 as SEHNR and CDR2 as FQNEAQ (reference sequence). V lost 2 bases and J lost 4, with 11 bases in between. CDR3 length: 14 amino acids. CDR3 sequence (DNA): TGTGCCAGCAGCTTACAGGGTCTGCGAGAGACCCAGTACTTC. This sequence encodes CASSLQGLRETQYF.